Listed below are T cell receptor beta chains from one sample, sequenced in a study of spatial heterogeneity in lung cancer. A single record per CDR3 protein comes from TCRdb applying MiXCR to the 5' RACE reads. In the table there are fewer than 45,000 distinct CDR3 sequences, about 6.8% of which are singletons. The sequenced sample was PBMCs, obtained at surgery. Source of these receptors: a female donor with early-stage non-small cell lung cancer. The CDR3 runs from the conserved cysteine through the conserved F or W. D genes are given only for firm matches. The size entry is marked missing in some rows and otherwise reads once, few, many or a size class.

abundance | d_gene | j_gene | v_gene | CDR3aa | CDR3nt
many | - | TRBJ1-1 | TRBV12-3/TRBV12-4 | CASTITGSEAFF | TGTGCCAGCACCATAACAGGGTCCGAAGCTTTCTTT
- | TRBD2 | TRBJ2-4 | TRBV7-9 | CASSSGTSGQYF | TGTGCCAGCAGCTCCGGGACTAGCGGACAGTACTTC
many | TRBD1 | TRBJ1-2 | TRBV2 | CASSPGGGYTF | TGTGCCAGCAGTCCAGGGGGCGGCTACACCTTC
- | TRBD1 | TRBJ1-2 | TRBV12-3/TRBV12-4 | CASSVTGALNYGYTF | TGTGCCAGCAGCGTCACAGGGGCGCTGAATTATGGCTACACCTTC
many | - | TRBJ2-5 | TRBV7-8 | CASSPTSGGYETQYF | TGTGCCAGCAGCCCCACATCGGGCGGGTATGAGACCCAGTACTTC
- | - | TRBJ1-1 | TRBV5-4 | CASSTAPNTEAFF | TGTGCCAGCAGCACAGCACCGAACACTGAAGCTTTCTTT
many | - | TRBJ1-2 | TRBV27 | CASRRQDHGYTF | TGTGCCAGCAGGAGACAGGACCATGGCTACACCTTC
many | TRBD1 | TRBJ1-1 | TRBV5-5 | CASSFMGDSMNTEAFF | TGTGCCAGCAGCTTCATGGGGGACAGCATGAACACTGAAGCTTTCTTT
many | - | TRBJ1-1 | TRBV7-2 | CASSLQYTEAFF | TGTGCCAGCAGCTTACAGTACACTGAAGCTTTCTTT
many | - | TRBJ2-3 | TRBV2 | CASSVRLGDTQYF | TGTGCCAGCAGTGTCAGACTCGGAGATACGCAGTATTTT
few | TRBD1 | TRBJ1-2 | TRBV4-3 | CASSLGPQPVPGTGGFYGYTF | TGCGCCAGCAGCCTAGGACCCCAACCGGTCCCCGGGACAGGGGGTTTCTATGGCTACACCTTC
many | TRBD1 | TRBJ1-2 | TRBV28 | CASSFLGTERTYGYTF | TGTGCCAGCAGTTTCCTCGGGACAGAGAGGACCTATGGCTACACCTTC
many | - | TRBJ2-1 | TRBV20-1 | CSAHETGNNEQFF | TGCAGTGCTCATGAGACAGGTAACAATGAGCAGTTCTTC
few | TRBD2 | TRBJ2-7 | TRBV6-2/TRBV6-3 | CASSYPGTITEQYF | TGTGCCAGCAGTTACCCCGGGACTATAACCGAGCAGTACTTC
- | - | TRBJ1-1 | TRBV6-1 | CASSRALQAFF | TGTGCCAGCTCCAGGGCACTTCAAGCTTTCTTT
few | - | TRBJ1-2 | TRBV6-1 | CASIGYSYGYTF | TGTGCCAGCATTGGGTACAGCTATGGCTACACCTTC
many | - | TRBJ2-3 | TRBV9 | CASSVVVGDDTQYF | TGTGCCAGCAGCGTAGTGGTCGGGGACGATACGCAGTATTTT
- | - | TRBJ1-5 | TRBV6-2/TRBV6-3 | CASSQPGQPNQPQHF | TGTGCCAGCAGCCAACCAGGACAGCCGAATCAGCCCCAGCATTTT
many | - | TRBJ1-1 | TRBV20-1 | CSAREPQVLDTEAFF | TGCAGTGCTAGAGAGCCCCAGGTCCTGGACACTGAAGCTTTCTTT
- | - | TRBJ1-1 | TRBV2 | CASSYLRGTEAFF | TGTGCCAGCAGCTACCTTAGGGGGACTGAAGCTTTCTTT
many | - | TRBJ1-1 | TRBV6-6 | CASSYPSRDVAFF | TGTGCCAGCAGTTACCCTTCCAGGGACGTGGCTTTCTTT
- | - | TRBJ1-5 | TRBV28 | CASSSGGPLNQPQHF | TGTGCCAGCAGTTCTGGGGGGCCGCTTAATCAGCCCCAGCATTTT
many | - | TRBJ2-5 | TRBV12-3/TRBV12-4 | CASSPFQETQYF | TGTGCCAGCAGTCCGTTCCAAGAGACCCAGTACTTC
- | TRBD1 | TRBJ2-3 | TRBV12-3/TRBV12-4 | CASRDRRADTQYF | TGTGCCAGCAGGGACAGGCGGGCAGATACGCAGTATTTT
many | - | TRBJ2-7 | TRBV4-3 | CASSQDQTGLRRYF | TGCGCCAGCAGCCAAGATCAGACCGGCTTAAGAAGGTACTTC
- | TRBD2 | TRBJ2-1 | TRBV28 | CASSHQRGFSYNEQFF | TGTGCCAGCAGTCACCAGCGGGGGTTCTCCTACAATGAGCAGTTCTTC
many | TRBD2 | TRBJ2-3 | TRBV18 | CASSPRLAGNTQYF | TGTGCCAGCTCACCACGATTAGCGGGGAATACGCAGTATTTT
- | - | TRBJ1-3 | TRBV18 | CASSSAGPGSGNTIYF | TGTGCCAGCTCTAGTGCAGGCCCGGGCTCTGGAAACACCATATATTTT
- | TRBD2 | TRBJ2-3 | TRBV28 | CASSRRGAGTDTQYF | TGTGCCAGCAGCCGGCGGGGGGCCGGCACAGATACGCAGTATTTT
few | - | TRBJ2-3 | TRBV20-1 | CSARDPGGGSTDTQYF | TGCAGTGCTAGGGACCCAGGGGGGGGGAGCACAGATACGCAGTATTTT
- | - | TRBJ1-6 | TRBV28 | CASSWGRGADSPLHF | TGTGCCAGCAGTTGGGGGCGGGGTGCGGATTCACCCCTCCACTTT
many | - | TRBJ2-2 | TRBV5-1 | CASSLAWFTGELFF | TGCGCCAGCAGCTTGGCCTGGTTCACCGGGGAGCTGTTTTTT
few | TRBD1 | TRBJ1-5 | TRBV7-2 | CASSFGQGDQPQHF | TGTGCCAGCAGTTTTGGACAGGGCGATCAGCCCCAGCATTTT
many | - | TRBJ2-3 | TRBV5-6 | CASSLRGGTDTQYF | TGTGCCAGCAGCTTGAGGGGAGGCACAGATACGCAGTATTTT